The clone carrying this T cell receptor (beta chain) was seen only once. This sample was included in a study of blood T cell repertoires in COVID-19. Study-level background: Spain, Italy and the United States supplied samples that represented acute and convalescent COVID-19.

Germline V gene data show CDR1 as KGHSH and CDR2 as LQKENI. V was trimmed by 1 base and J by 2 bases, leaving 6 bases between them. The CDR3 extends over 13 amino acids. This table comes from immunoSEQ multiplex PCR, and its TCRdb copy is limited to in-frame clones, with some not included. The sample contains hundreds of thousands of clones, 70% to 90% of which appear only once. Participant ages covered roughly 18 to 89 years across about 22 US areas. Sequenced input: PBMCs or T cells enriched from blood (not recorded which). This chain uses TRBV18 with TRBJ2-7; tentatively, D is TRBD2 (6 bases). The TCR sequence derives from a woman in her thirties or forties who had recovered from COVID-19. CDR3 DNA sequence: TGTGCCAGCTCACCACGCGGGACCTACGAGCAGTACTTC. Translation gives CASSPRGTYEQYF.